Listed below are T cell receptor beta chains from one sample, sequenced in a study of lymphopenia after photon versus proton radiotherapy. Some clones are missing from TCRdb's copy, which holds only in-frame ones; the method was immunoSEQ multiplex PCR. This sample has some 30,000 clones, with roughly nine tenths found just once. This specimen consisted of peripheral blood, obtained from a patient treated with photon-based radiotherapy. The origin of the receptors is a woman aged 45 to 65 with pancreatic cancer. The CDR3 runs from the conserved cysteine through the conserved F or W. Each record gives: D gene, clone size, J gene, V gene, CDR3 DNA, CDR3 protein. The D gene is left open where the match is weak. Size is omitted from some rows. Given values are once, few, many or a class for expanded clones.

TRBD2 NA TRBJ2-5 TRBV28 TGTGCCAGCAGTTTAACACTAGCGGGAGATGGGGAGACCCAGTACTTC CASSLTLAGDGETQYF
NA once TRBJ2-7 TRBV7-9 TGTGCCAGCAGCTGGGCCTCCTACGAGCAGTACTTC CASSWASYEQYF
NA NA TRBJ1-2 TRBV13 TGTGCCAGCAGTTGGAGGGGTAACTATGGCTACACCTTC CASSWRGNYGYTF
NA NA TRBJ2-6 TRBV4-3 TGCGCCAGCAGCCAAGACCCCGTGGCCGGGGCCAACGTCCTGACTTTC CASSQDPVAGANVLTF
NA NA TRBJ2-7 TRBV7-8 TGTGCCAGCAGCTTATCCAAATCCTACCACGAGCAGTACTTC CASSLSKSYHEQYF
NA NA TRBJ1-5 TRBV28 TGTGCCAGCAGTCCCCCTGGACAGCTCTATAGCAATCAGCCCCAGCATTTT CASSPPGQLYSNQPQHF
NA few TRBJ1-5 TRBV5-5 TGTGCCAGCAGCTTCGGAGGGGATAATCAGCCCCAGCATTTT CASSFGGDNQPQHF
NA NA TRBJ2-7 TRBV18 TGTGCCAGCTCACTAGCGGACTCCTACGAGCAGTACTTC CASSLADSYEQYF
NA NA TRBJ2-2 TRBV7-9 TGTGCCAGCAGCTTACTAAGGGGCACCGGGGAGCTGTTTTTT CASSLLRGTGELFF
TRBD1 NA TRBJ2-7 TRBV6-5 TGTGCCAGCAGTTACTCGCGACAGGGGGGCCACGAGCAGTACTTC CASSYSRQGGHEQYF
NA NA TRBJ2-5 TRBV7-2 TGTGCCAGCAGCTTTACCGGGAGCTACGGCGAGACCCAGTACTTC CASSFTGSYGETQYF
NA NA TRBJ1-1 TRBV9 TGTGCCAGCAGCGCCCAAACAGGGATCGGGAACACTGAAGCTTTCTTT CASSAQTGIGNTEAFF
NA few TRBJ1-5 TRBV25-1 TGTGCCAGCAGTGTGGGGGCTCAGCCCCAGCATTTT CASSVGAQPQHF
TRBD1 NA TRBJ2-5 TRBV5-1 TGCGCCAGCAGCATCGGGACAGTCCAAGAGACCCAGTACTTC CASSIGTVQETQYF
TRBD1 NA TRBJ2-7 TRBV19 TGTGCCAGTAGTGGAACAGGGGCCTTCACATCCTACGAGCAGTACTTC CASSGTGAFTSYEQYF
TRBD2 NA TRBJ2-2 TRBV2 TGTGCCAGCGGGAGGGCCTCCGCGAACACCGGGGAGCTGTTTTTT CASGRASANTGELFF
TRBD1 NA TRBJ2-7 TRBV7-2 TGTGCCAGCAGCTTAACAGGGGGAGACGAGCAGTACTTC CASSLTGGDEQYF